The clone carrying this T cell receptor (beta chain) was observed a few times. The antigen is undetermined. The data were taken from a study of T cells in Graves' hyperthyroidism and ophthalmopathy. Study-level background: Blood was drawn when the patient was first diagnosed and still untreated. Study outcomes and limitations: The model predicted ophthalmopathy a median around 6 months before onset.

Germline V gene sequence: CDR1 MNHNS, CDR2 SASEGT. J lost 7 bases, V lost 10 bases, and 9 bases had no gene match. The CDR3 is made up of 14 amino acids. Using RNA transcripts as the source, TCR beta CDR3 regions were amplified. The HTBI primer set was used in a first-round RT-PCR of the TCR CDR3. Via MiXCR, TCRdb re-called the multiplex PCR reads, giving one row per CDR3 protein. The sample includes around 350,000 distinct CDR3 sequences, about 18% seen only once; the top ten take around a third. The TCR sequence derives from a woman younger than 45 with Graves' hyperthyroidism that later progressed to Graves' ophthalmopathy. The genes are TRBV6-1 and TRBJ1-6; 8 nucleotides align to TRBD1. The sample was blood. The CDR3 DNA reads TGTGCCATAAGGACAGGGTGGGAGAATTCACCCCTCCACTTT. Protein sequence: CAIRTGWENSPLHF.